The clone carrying this T cell receptor (beta chain) was observed a single time. The antigen is unknown. This sample is drawn from a study of OX40 agonist ivuxolimab in advanced cancers. Study conclusions and caveats: Some patients without response likewise showed low normalized clonal expansion.

Assay used: immunoSEQ multiplex PCR; TCRdb lists only in-frame clones, some missing. The sample carries roughly 23,000 clones, more than 65% recorded once. If patients had autoimmune disease history or systemic immunosuppression, they were excluded. The material was CD4+ or CD8+ T cells sorted from blood, obtained in a trial of the OX40 agonist ivuxolimab. This clonotype was obtained from an adult with an advanced solid tumor such as melanoma, head and neck, liver or kidney cancer.

The DNA for the CDR3 is TGTGCCAGCAGCTTAGAGGTATTCGGGGGGAAAAAATCAGCCCAGCATTTT. Protein product: CASSLEVFGGKKSAQHF. This chain uses TRBV11-3 with TRBJ1-5, with D possibly TRBD1 on 5 matching bases. The CDR3 spans 17 residues. Germline CDR1 reads SGHNT; CDR2 reads YENEEA. V dropped 0 bases and J dropped 11 bases, with 23 bases sitting between them.